This T cell receptor beta chain derives from a study of cytomegalovirus exposure and HLA in healthy donors. As for this clone: The antigen is undetermined.

Study outcomes and limitations: Rarity marked most TCR sequences, yet some public TCRs occurred in many donors. Previous analysis showed most TCR beta V segments were productive about 90% or about 30% of the time. Across HLA loci, a later analysis found differing TCR association rates, with DRB1 most and HLA-C fewest.

Use of 60 Vbeta and 13 Jbeta primers characterized the PCR. Here immunoSEQ multiplex PCR was the method, and the copy in TCRdb shows in-frame clones only, minus some. Of some 170,000 clones listed, roughly two thirds are singletons. Sequencing was performed on PBMCs. The clonotype was recovered from a woman under 40 in good health and CMV-seronegative.

DNA of the CDR3: TGTGCCAGCACCCCAGGACAGTTAGGGGGTCAGCCCCAGCATTTT. This translates into CASTPGQLGGQPQHF. The V gene is TRBV28, the J gene TRBJ1-5, with a tentative D call TRBD1 (6 bases). Germline V gene data show CDR1 as MDHEN and CDR2 as SYDVKM. The CDR3 consists of 15 residues. V was clipped by 7 bases and J by 6 bases, with 19 bases between them.